A single T cell receptor beta chain is shown here with its context. Its antigen is currently not known. Base quality data are lacking; no much larger clone is found one base away. This record comes from a study of blood T cell repertoires in COVID-19 (dated by TCRdb to 2018 to 2020). Context from the whole study: Samples from collaborators originated in the United States, Italy and Spain and spanned both the acute and convalescent phases of COVID-19. The prospective study material was composed of cDNA or gDNA derived from T cells, B-cell-depleted T cells, or PBMCs. Deeply sampled blood TCRbeta repertoires from subjects exposed to, actively infected with, or recovered from COVID-19 were included in the dataset. The repertoires were made available in a free public database intended to serve as a resource for research on the immune response to SARS-CoV-2. Samples were obtained from the ongoing ImmuneRACE study (first 160 participants) and from 1,254 subjects provided by 6 global collaborators. Nearly every sample came with metadata listing a de-identified subject ID, COVID-19 status, age in years and sex. HLA class I and class II types, where available, came from metadata supplied by the sample provider rather than from assay-based typing.

V and J are truncated by 10 bases and 6 bases respectively, leaving an intervening sequence of 17 bases. CDR1 is given as MNHEY and CDR2 as SVGAGI, both from the germline V gene. The CDR3 goes from the cysteine to the phenylalanine over 13 residues. CDR3 DNA only is kept here, 39 bases in frame from base 1. Results the study describes overall, beyond this receptor: Clinical and demographic metadata were provided uncurated, with the amount varying by source and participant.

Collaborating institutions collected whole blood in K2EDTA tubes following their own protocols. Collaborator samples were shipped for TCRbeta analysis as frozen whole blood, isolated PBMCs, or DNA extracted from either sample type. TCRbeta CDR3 regions were amplified from genomic DNA using the immunoSEQ Assay, a bias-controlled multiplex PCR. On the authors' methods: The number of nucleated cells in each sample was estimated by amplification of reference gene primers within the assay. To quantify the absolute abundance of each unique TCRbeta CDR3 rearrangement, sequence reads were collapsed and filtered. For each sample, productive Simpson clonality was calculated by taking the square root of Simpson's diversity index across productive rearrangements. In its TCRdb copy, this immuneACCESS table keeps in-frame sequences only and misses some clones. Where compared with another copy, unresolved V genes explain less than half of these, and the others have no known cause. D and trimming come from the DNA, and the V and J calls and clone size come from that table. The sample records about 98,000 clones, about 80% of which are singletons. The top ten hold 3.5% to 5% of the sample.

The sample was peripheral blood. Recombination connected TRBV6-5 to TRBJ2-3; perhaps TRBD1 is the D gene, with 6 bases matching. The clonotype comes from a man in his 60s with acute or convalescent COVID-19. The CDR3: CANPKQGRDTQYF. The nucleotide sequence reads as follows: TGTGCCAACCCAAAACAGGGCAGGGATACGCAGTATTTT.